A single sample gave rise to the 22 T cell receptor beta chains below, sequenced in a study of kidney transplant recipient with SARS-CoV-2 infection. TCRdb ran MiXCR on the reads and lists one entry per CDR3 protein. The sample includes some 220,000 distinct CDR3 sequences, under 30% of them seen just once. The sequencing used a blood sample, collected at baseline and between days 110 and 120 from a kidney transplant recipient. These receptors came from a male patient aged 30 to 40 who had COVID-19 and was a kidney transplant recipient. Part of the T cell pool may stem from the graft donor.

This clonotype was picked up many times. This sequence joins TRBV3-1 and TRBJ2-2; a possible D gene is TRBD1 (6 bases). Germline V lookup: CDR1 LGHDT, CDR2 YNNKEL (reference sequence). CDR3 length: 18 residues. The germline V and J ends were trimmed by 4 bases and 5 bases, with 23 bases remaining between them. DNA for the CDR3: TGTGCCAGCAGCCCAGGGGTTCCCATTTCAGGCTTGACCGGGGAGCTGTTTTTT. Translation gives CASSPGVPISGLTGELFF.

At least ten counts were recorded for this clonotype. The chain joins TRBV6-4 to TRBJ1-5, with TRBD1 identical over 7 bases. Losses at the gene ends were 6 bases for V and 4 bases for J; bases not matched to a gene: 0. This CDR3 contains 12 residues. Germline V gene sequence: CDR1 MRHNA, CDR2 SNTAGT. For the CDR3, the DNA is TGTGCCAGCAGCAGGGGGAATCAGCCCCAGCATTTT. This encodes CASSRGNQPQHF.

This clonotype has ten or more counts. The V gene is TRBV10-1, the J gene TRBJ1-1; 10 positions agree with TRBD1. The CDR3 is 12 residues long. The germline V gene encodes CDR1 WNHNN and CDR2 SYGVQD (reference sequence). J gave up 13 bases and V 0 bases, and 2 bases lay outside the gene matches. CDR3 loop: CASSESRTGGFF. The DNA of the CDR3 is TGCGCCAGCAGTGAGTCTCGGACAGGGGGTTTCTTT.

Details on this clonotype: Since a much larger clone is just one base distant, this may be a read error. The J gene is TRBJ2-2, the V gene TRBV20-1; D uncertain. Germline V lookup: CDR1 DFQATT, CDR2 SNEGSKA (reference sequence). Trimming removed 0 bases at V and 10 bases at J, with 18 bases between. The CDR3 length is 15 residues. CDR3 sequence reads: CSAREATPQSEELFF. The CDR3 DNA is TGCAGTGCTAGAGAAGCGACCCCCCAAAGCGAGGAGCTGTTTTTT.

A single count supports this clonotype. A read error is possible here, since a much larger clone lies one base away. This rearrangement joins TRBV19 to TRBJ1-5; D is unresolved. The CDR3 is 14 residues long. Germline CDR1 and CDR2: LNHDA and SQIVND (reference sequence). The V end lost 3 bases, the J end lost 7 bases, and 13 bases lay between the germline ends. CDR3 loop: CASSISEMGQPQHF. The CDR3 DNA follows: TGTGCCAGTAGTATTTCGGAGATGGGGCAGCCCCAGCATTTT.

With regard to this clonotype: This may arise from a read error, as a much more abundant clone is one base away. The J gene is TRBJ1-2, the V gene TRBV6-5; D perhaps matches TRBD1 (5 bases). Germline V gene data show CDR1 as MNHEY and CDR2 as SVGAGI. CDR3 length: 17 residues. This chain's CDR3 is CSSSECRECRKTYGYTF. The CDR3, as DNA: TGTTCCAGCAGTGAGTGCAGGGAATGTAGAAAGACCTATGGCTACACCTTC.

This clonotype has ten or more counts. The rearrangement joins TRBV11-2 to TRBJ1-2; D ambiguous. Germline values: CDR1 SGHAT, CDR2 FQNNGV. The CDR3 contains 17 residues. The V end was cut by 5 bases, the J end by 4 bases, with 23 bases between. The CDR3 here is CASSAPRTSRKTYGYTF. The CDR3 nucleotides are TGTGCCAGCAGCGCTCCACGAACAAGCAGAAAGACCTATGGCTACACCTTC.

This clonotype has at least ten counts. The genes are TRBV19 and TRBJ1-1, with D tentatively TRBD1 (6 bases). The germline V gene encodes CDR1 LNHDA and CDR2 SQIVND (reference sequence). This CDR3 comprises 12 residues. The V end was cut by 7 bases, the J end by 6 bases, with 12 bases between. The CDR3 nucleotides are TGTGCCAGTATAGGGGGGGTCGCTGAAGCTTTCTTT. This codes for CASIGGVAEAFF.

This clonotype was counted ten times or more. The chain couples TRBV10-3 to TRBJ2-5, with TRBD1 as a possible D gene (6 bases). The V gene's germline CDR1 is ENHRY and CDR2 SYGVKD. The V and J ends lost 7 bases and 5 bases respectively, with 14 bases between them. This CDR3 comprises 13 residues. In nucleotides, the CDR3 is TGTGCCATCAAGGAGCAGGGGTTGGAGACCCAGTACTTC. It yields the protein CAIKEQGLETQYF.

CDR3 DNA sequence: TGTGCCAGCAGCTACAATGGGTTTACCCGAAAGACCTATGGCTACACCTTC. Translating gives CASSYNGFTRKTYGYTF. The chain is built from TRBV7-8 and TRBJ1-2; D call uncertain. The germline CDR1 and CDR2 sequences are SGHVS and FQNEAQ. The CDR3 extends over 17 amino acids. The germline V and J ends were trimmed by 4 bases and 4 bases, with 22 bases remaining between them.

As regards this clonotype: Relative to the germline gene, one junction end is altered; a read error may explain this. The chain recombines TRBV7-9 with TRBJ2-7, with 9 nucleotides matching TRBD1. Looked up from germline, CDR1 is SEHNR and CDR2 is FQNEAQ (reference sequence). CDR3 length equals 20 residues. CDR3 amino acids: CASSLATNLGQGTPIYEQYF. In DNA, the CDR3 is TGTGCCAGCAGCTTAGCCACTAACCTGGGACAGGGCACGCCAATCTACGAGCAATACTTC.

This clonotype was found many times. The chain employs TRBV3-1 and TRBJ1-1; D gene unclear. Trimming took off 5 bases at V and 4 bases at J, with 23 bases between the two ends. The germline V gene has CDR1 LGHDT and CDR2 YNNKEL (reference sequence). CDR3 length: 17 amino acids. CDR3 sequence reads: CASSASYPISIRTEAFF. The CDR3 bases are TGTGCCAGCAGCGCTTCTTATCCCATTTCAATTCGCACTGAAGCTTTCTTT.

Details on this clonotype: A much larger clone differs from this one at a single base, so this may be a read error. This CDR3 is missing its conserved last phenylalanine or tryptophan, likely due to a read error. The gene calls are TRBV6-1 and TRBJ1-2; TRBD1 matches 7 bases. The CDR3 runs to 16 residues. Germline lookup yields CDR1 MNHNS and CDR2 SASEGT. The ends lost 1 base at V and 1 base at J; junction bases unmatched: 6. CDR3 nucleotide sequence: TGTGCCAGCAGTGAAGGGCAGGGGGTCGGTAACTATGGCTACACCTCC. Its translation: CASSEGQGVGNYGYTS.

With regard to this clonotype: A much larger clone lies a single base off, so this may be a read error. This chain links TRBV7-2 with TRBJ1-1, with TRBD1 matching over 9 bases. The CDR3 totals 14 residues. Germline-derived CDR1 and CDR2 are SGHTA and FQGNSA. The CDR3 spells CASSLANQQGAASF. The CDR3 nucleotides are TGTGCCAGCAGCTTAGCCAACCAACAGGGGGCAGCTTCCTTT.

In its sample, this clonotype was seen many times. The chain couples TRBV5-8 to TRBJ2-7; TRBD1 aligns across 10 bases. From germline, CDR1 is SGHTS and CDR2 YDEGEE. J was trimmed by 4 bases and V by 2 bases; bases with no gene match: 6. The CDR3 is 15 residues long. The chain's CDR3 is CASSFVGDRGYEQYF. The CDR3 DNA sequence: TGTGCCAGCAGCTTTGTTGGGGACAGGGGTTACGAGCAGTACTTC.

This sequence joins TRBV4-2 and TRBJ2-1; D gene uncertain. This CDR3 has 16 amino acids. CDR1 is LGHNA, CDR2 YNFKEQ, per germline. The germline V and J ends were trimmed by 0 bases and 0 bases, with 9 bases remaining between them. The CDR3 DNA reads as TGTGCCAGCAGCCAAGATCGCAGGAGCTCCTACAATGAGCAGTTCTTC. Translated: CASSQDRRSSYNEQFF.

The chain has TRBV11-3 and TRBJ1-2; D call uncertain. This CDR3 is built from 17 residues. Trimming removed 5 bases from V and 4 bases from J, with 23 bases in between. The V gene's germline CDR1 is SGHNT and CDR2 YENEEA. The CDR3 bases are TGTGCCAGCAGCAGGCAAGGCGATCTCGGAAAGACCTATGGCTACACCTTC. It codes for CASSRQGDLGKTYGYTF.

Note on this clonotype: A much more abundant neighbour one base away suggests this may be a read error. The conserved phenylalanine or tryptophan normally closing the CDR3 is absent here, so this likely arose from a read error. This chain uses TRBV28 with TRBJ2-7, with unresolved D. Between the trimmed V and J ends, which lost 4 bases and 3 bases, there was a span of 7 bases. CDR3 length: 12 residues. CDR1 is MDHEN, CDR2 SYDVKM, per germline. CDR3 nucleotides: TGTGCCAGCAGTTCTACCTACTACGAGCAGTACTCC. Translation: CASSSTYYEQYS.

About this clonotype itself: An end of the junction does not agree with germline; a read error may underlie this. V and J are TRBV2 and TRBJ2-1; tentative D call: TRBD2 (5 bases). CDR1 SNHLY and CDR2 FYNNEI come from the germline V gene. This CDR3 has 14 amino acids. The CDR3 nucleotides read TGTGACAGCACCGGAGCGGTCCGCTACAATGAGCAGTTCTTC. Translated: CDSTGAVRYNEQFF.

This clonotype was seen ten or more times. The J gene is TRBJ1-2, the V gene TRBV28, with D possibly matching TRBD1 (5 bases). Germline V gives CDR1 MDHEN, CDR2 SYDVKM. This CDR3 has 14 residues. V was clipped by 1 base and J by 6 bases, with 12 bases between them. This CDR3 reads CASSLSWQGHGYTF. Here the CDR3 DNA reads TGTGCCAGCAGTTTATCATGGCAGGGCCATGGCTACACCTTC.

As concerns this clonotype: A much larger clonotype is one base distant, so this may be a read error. The CDR3 coding sequence is TGCGCCAGCTGTGCGGTATTGGTTCGAAAGACCTATGGCTACACCTTC. Amino acid sequence: CASCAVLVRKTYGYTF. The chain uses TRBV5-1 and TRBJ1-2; no clear D. V shed 7 bases and J shed 4 bases, with 23 bases lying between them. Germline CDR1 SGHRS, CDR2 YFSETQ. This CDR3 contains 16 residues.

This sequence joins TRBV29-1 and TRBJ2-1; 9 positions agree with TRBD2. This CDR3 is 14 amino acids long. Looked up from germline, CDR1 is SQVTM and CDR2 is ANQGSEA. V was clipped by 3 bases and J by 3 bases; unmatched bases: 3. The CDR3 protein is CSVDVAGVYNEQFF. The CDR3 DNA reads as TGCAGCGTTGACGTAGCGGGAGTCTACAATGAGCAGTTCTTC.